At least ten counts were recorded for the clone carrying this T cell receptor (beta chain). Its specificity is unknown. This record comes from a study of CD8 T cells in ankylosing spondylitis. Study findings and constraints: The clones that were linked to disease were reported to be significantly enriched in matched synovial fluid samples from ankylosing spondylitis patients. Apparently characteristic of ankylosing spondylitis blood was a TCR beta motif (eight highly homologous variants).

TCRdb analysed the 5' RACE reads with MiXCR anew, one entry per CDR3 protein. This table has 40,000 or so distinct CDR3 sequences, about 2.5% appearing once. This TCR was sampled from a male donor with ankylosing spondylitis or in good health (not recorded which). The sample comprised blood, either unsorted or a sorted T cell fraction (not recorded which).

Here the CDR3 reads CASSVAIGDEQYF. The CDR3 DNA reads as TGTGCCAGCAGCGTAGCTATCGGAGACGAGCAGTACTTC. The V and J genes are TRBV9 and TRBJ2-7, with unresolved D. V dropped 0 bases and J dropped 5 bases, with 9 bases sitting between them. The germline gives CDR1 SGDLS, CDR2 YYNGEE. This CDR3 comprises 13 residues.